A single sample is the source of the 22 T cell receptor beta chains below, sequenced in a study of shared clonotypes between healthy human individuals. Repertoires were generated with immunoSEQ multiplex PCR, while TCRdb's copy carries only in-frame clones and drops some. The sample comprises 850,000 to 1,100,000 clones, approximately 75% of which are singletons, and over 0.8% rests with the top ten. Sequencing used memory CD4+ T cells from PBMCs. Indicated subset: CD45RA-negative fraction. These receptors were collected from a man between 18 and 35 years old in good health. Some clones in this sample may be carry-over from other donors' samples.

The chain uses TRBV6-1 and TRBJ1-4; TRBD1 aligns across 8 bases. Germline CDR1 and CDR2: MNHNS and SASEGT. Unmatched junction bases numbered 8, after V lost 6 bases and J lost 5 bases. The CDR3 sequence is 15 residues long. The CDR3: CASRARTGLNEKLFF. CDR3 in DNA: TGTGCCAGCAGGGCTAGGACAGGGCTGAATGAAAAACTGTTTTTT.

The rearrangement links TRBV6-4 to TRBJ1-2; TRBD1 matches at 7 bases. CDR1 is MRHNA, CDR2 SNTAGT, per germline. The trim removed 0 bases at V and 4 bases at J, leaving 8 bases unmatched. The CDR3 runs 16 residues. Written as DNA, the CDR3 is TGTGCCAGCAGTGACTCGGCAGGGGGGCAGGCCTATGGCTACACCTTC. As protein: CASSDSAGGQAYGYTF.

The chain joins TRBV27 to TRBJ2-2; D call uncertain. The germline gives CDR1 MNHEY, CDR2 SMNVEV (reference sequence). The CDR3 has 13 residues. The ends were cut back, 4 bases at V and 5 bases at J, with 8 bases in the middle. CDR3 in amino acids: CASSSTDTGELFF. CDR3 in DNA: TGTGCCAGCAGTTCTACAGATACCGGGGAGCTGTTTTTT.

This chain joins TRBV18 and TRBJ2-1; the match to TRBD1 covers 8 bases. Germline values: CDR1 KGHSH, CDR2 LQKENI. The CDR3 runs 14 residues. V was pared by 1 base and J by 8 bases, with 4 bases of the junction left unmatched. The CDR3 DNA is TGTGCCAGCTCACCACGACAGGGGCAGGATGAGCAGTTCTTC. Protein sequence: CASSPRQGQDEQFF. Supplemented by reference TRBV18 and TRBJ2-1, the full variable domain reads NAGVMQNPRHLVRRRGQEARLRCSPMKGHSHVYWYRQLPEEGLKFMVYLQKENIIDESGMPKERFSAEFPKEGPSILRIQQVVRGDSAAYFCASSPRQGQDEQFFGPGTRLTVL.

The chain links TRBV2 to TRBJ2-5; 7 nucleotides align to TRBD1. With V trimmed by 6 bases and J by 3 bases, 7 bases remained unmatched. CDR3 size: 14 residues. CDR1 is SNHLY and CDR2 is FYNNEI in the germline V gene. The CDR3 spells CASRLTGLEETQYF. CDR3 nucleotides: TGTGCCAGCAGACTGACAGGGTTGGAAGAGACCCAGTACTTC.

The V gene is TRBV5-4, the J gene TRBJ2-3, with 9 bases lining up with TRBD1. The J segment lost 2 bases and the V segment lost 4 bases, leaving 11 bases of the junction unmatched. The CDR3 loop spans 17 amino acids. Germline V gives CDR1 SGHNT, CDR2 YYREEE (reference sequence). As DNA, the CDR3 is TGTGCCAGCAGCCCTCCCCCGGGACAGGGTTTCACAGATACGCAGTATTTT. It codes for CASSPPPGQGFTDTQYF.

This rearrangement joins TRBV7-2 to TRBJ2-1; D gene unclear. This CDR3 has 12 residues. Trimming shortened V by 5 bases and J by 5 bases, and 7 bases separated the two germline ends. CDR1 and CDR2 from the germline V gene are SGHTA and FQGNSA. This CDR3 reads CASSGLHNEQFF. The CDR3 coding sequence is TGTGCCAGCAGCGGGCTGCACAATGAGCAGTTCTTC.

This clone was observed once. The chain combines TRBV7-3 with TRBJ2-6, with D possibly matching TRBD2 (5 bases). Germline loops: CDR1 SGHTA, CDR2 FQGTGA. The length of the CDR3 is 17 residues. The V end lost 4 bases, the J end lost 2 bases, and 15 bases lay between the germline ends. CDR3 residues: CASSSPGVRAGANVLTF. The CDR3 DNA reads TGTGCCAGCAGCTCTCCCGGAGTGCGGGCTGGGGCCAACGTCCTGACTTTC.

This clone was picked up one time. This chain links TRBV18 with TRBJ2-2; possibly TRBD2 for D (5 bases). Per germline, CDR1 KGHSH and CDR2 LQKENI. The length of the CDR3 is 17 residues. Trimming removed 6 bases at V and 2 bases at J, with 19 bases between. The CDR3 sequence: CASSPLGSGTNTGELFF. Written as DNA, the CDR3 is TGTGCCAGCTCCCCCTTGGGGTCGGGAACAAACACCGGGGAGCTGTTTTTT.

With respect to this clone: Mismatch with germline at one junction end may stem from a read error. V is TRBV11-2 and J is TRBJ2-5; possibly TRBD2 for D (5 bases). CDR1 and CDR2 (germline): SGHAT, FQNNGV. This CDR3 comprises 13 residues. The CDR3: CASNLGGKETQYF. For the CDR3, the DNA is TGTGCCAGCAACTTAGGAGGAAAAGAGACCCAGTACTTC.

J is TRBJ1-1 and V is TRBV20-1; D not resolved. CDR3 length: 8 residues. Germline CDR1 DFQATT, CDR2 SNEGSKA (reference sequence). CDR3 sequence: CRNTEAFF. The CDR3 DNA is TGCAGGAACACTGAAGCTTTCTTT.

The chain uses TRBV2 and TRBJ2-2; 8 nucleotides line up with TRBD1. Germline V gene lookup returns CDR1 SNHLY and CDR2 FYNNEI. The J segment lost 9 bases and the V segment lost 3 bases, leaving 6 bases of the junction unmatched. The CDR3 length is 14 residues. In DNA, the CDR3 is TGTGCCAGCAGTGAGAAACAGGGGGGATGGGAGCTGTTTTTT. The encoded protein is CASSEKQGGWELFF.

V usage is TRBV4-3 and J usage is TRBJ2-3; 11 bases are shared with TRBD2. This CDR3 comprises 16 residues. The V gene end was trimmed by 4 bases and the J gene end by 5 bases; junction bases not matched to a gene: 8. Germline V gene sequence: CDR1 LGHNA, CDR2 YSLEER. The CDR3 DNA is TGCGCCAGCAGCCGTAACTTAGCGGGAGGGGGAGATACGCAGTATTTT. Amino acids: CASSRNLAGGGDTQYF.

V gene TRBV11-2 combines with J gene TRBJ2-7; D possibly corresponds to TRBD1 (5 bases). This CDR3 region has 18 residues. Germline V gene sequence: CDR1 SGHAT, CDR2 FQNNGV. Trimming took 0 bases from V and 5 from J, leaving 23 bases between them. The CDR3 sequence: CASSLDQGPRPLMNEQYF. The CDR3 bases are TGTGCCAGCAGCTTAGATCAGGGTCCCCGACCCCTGATGAACGAGCAGTACTTC. Full variable domain (missing parts from reference TRBV11-2 and TRBJ2-7): EAGVAQSPRYKIIEKRQSVAFWCNPISGHATLYWYQQILGQGPKLLIQFQNNGVVDDSQLPKDRFSAERLKGVDSTLKIQPAKLEDSAVYLCASSLDQGPRPLMNEQYFGPGTRLTVT.

The V call is TRBV28, the J call TRBJ2-1; maybe TRBD2 (6 bases). Germline CDR1 MDHEN, CDR2 SYDVKM. V was trimmed by 5 bases and J by 12 bases, leaving 20 bases between them. The CDR3 spans 14 residues. CDR3: CASSPTLGGAMQFF. CDR3 coding DNA: TGTGCCAGCAGTCCGACACTAGGCGGGGCGATGCAGTTCTTC. Based on the CDR3 plus reference TRBV28 and TRBJ2-1, the full variable domain is DVKVTQSSRYLVKRTGEKVFLECVQDMDHENMFWYRQDPGLGLRLIYFSYDVKMKEKGDIPEGYSVSREKKERFSLILESASTNQTSMYLCASSPTLGGAMQFFGPGTRLTVL.

DNA of the CDR3: TGTGCCAGCAGTAAGGACAGGGGAAACATTCAGTACTTC. Encoded protein: CASSKDRGNIQYF. The chain couples TRBV6-1 to TRBJ2-4; the match to TRBD1 covers 9 bases. Germline V gene sequence: CDR1 MNHNS, CDR2 SASEGT. With V trimmed by 5 bases and J by 6 bases, 2 bases remained unmatched. The CDR3 spans 13 residues.

This clone appeared once. This rearrangement joins TRBV18 to TRBJ2-7; TRBD2 agrees at 14 bases. This CDR3 spans 17 amino acids. The V gene end was trimmed by 3 bases and the J gene end by 0 bases; junction bases not matched to a gene: 4. Germline V gives CDR1 KGHSH, CDR2 LQKENI. CDR3 loop: CASSPPGLAGGSYEQYF. CDR3 sequence (DNA): TGTGCCAGCTCACCCCCCGGACTAGCGGGAGGCTCCTACGAGCAGTACTTC.

As regards this clone: This may come from a read error, since a much larger clone is one base off. Within the sample, other DNA sequences also encode this same CDR3. The chain has TRBV29-1 and TRBJ2-3; D gene ambiguous. This CDR3 comprises 12 residues. V was trimmed by 3 bases and J by 1 base, leaving 5 bases between them. Germline loops: CDR1 SQVTM, CDR2 ANQGSEA. CDR3 sequence (DNA): TGCAGCGTTGATGGCGGCACAGATACGCAGTATTTT. It codes for CSVDGGTDTQYF.

There are many counts of this clone. The V gene is TRBV18, the J gene TRBJ1-4; D gene unclear. This CDR3 spans 15 amino acids. Per the germline V gene, CDR1 is KGHSH and CDR2 is LQKENI. V lost 6 bases to trimming and J lost 0 bases, with 11 bases between them. CDR3 DNA sequence: TGTGCCAGCTCCAGAGAGCTTCCAACTAATGAAAAACTGTTTTTT. This sequence encodes CASSRELPTNEKLFF.

V and J are TRBV29-1 and TRBJ1-2, with 8 bases identical to TRBD1. V was clipped by 1 base and J by 3 bases; unmatched bases: 4. Germline values: CDR1 SQVTM, CDR2 ANQGSEA. This CDR3 has 14 residues. The CDR3 region has the DNA TGCAGCGTTGAAGGCAGGGGGCATGACTATGGCTACACCTTC. The encoded protein is CSVEGRGHDYGYTF.

This chain connects TRBV28 to TRBJ1-1; D is unresolved. The CDR3 sequence is 11 residues long. V was clipped by 6 bases and J by 8 bases, with 10 bases between them. The V gene's germline CDR1 is MDHEN and CDR2 SYDVKM. As DNA, the CDR3 is TGTGCCAGCAGACGTTCAAGGGAAGCTTTCTTT. Amino acid sequence: CASRRSREAFF.

The chain links TRBV28 to TRBJ1-1, with 9 bases aligning to TRBD1. Germline V gene lookup returns CDR1 MDHEN and CDR2 SYDVKM. The junction had 13 bases not matched to a gene; V was cut back by 9 bases and J by 5 bases. The CDR3 spans 15 residues. CDR3 nucleotide sequence: TGTGCCAGTCGGCGGGACAGGGTCGGAGGAACTGAAGCTTTCTTT. Amino acids: CASRRDRVGGTEAFF.